A selection of T cell receptor beta chains follows, all from one sample in a study of human T cells and chemical hapten exposure. TCRdb itself ran the RACE reads through MiXCR, one entry per CDR3 protein. The sample holds 60,000 to 80,000 distinct CDR3 sequences, approximately 6.2% seen once. What was sequenced was whole blood. These receptors were obtained from a female donor in good health. Some clones in this sample may be carry-over from other donors' samples. The CDR3 runs from the conserved cysteine through the conserved F or W. D genes are given only for firm matches. Rows give clone size only sometimes, using once, few, many, or a class for an expanded clone.

D | size | J | V | DNA | CDR3
- | few | TRBJ2-1 | TRBV28 | TGTGCCAGCAGTTTATCGGGGGACGAGCAGTTCTTC | CASSLSGDEQFF
TRBD2 | many | TRBJ2-1 | TRBV28 | TGTGCCAGCAGTTCCCCCTCCGGGAGGGCCGATGAGCAGTTCTTC | CASSSPSGRADEQFF
TRBD1 | many | TRBJ1-5 | TRBV25-1 | TGTGCCAGCAGCCCCCGGGACAGCGGGAACAGCAATCAGCCCCAGCATTTT | CASSPRDSGNSNQPQHF
TRBD1 | many | TRBJ2-1 | TRBV29-1 | TGCAGCGCCGGACAGGGAGGCAATGAGCAGTTCTTC | CSAGQGGNEQFF
- | many | TRBJ1-5 | TRBV5-5 | TGTGCCAGCAGCTTTAATGGAGGAGATAATCAGCCCCAGCATTTT | CASSFNGGDNQPQHF
- | many | TRBJ2-7 | TRBV20-1 | TGCAGTGCTAGACTCTCCTACGAGCAGTACTTC | CSARLSYEQYF
TRBD2 | - | TRBJ2-1 | TRBV20-1 | TGCAGTGCTGTAAGTTCTAGCGGGGGATTCTACAATGAGCAGTTCTTC | CSAVSSSGGFYNEQFF
TRBD2 | many | TRBJ2-3 | TRBV7-2 | TGTGCCAGCAGCTTAGGAAAGGGAACTAGCGGGAGGGCCTTAGATACGCAGTATTTT | CASSLGKGTSGRALDTQYF
- | - | TRBJ1-4 | TRBV29-1 | TGCAGCGTGAGACAAGATGCAACTAATGAAAAACTGTTTTTT | CSVRQDATNEKLFF
- | many | TRBJ2-3 | TRBV7-9 | TGTGCCAGCAGCTTACCCGGCGCAGATACGCAGTATTTT | CASSLPGADTQYF